These 18 T cell receptor beta chains were sequenced from one sample in a study of T cells in localized non-small cell lung cancer. The assay was immunoSEQ multiplex PCR, and TCRdb's table has in-frame clones only and misses some. The data hold 50,000 to 60,000 clones, with over 70% observed a single time. Sequences were derived from PBMCs, sampled before any cancer treatment. All receptors derive from a woman aged 35-70 years with stage II lung adenocarcinoma.

The rearrangement links TRBV30 to TRBJ1-2; tentative D call: TRBD1 (5 bases). This CDR3 comprises 12 residues. The germline gives CDR1 GTSNPN, CDR2 SVGIG (reference sequence). V was pared by 5 bases and J by 5 bases, with 12 bases between. The CDR3 protein is CAWGAGRYGYTF. Written as DNA, the CDR3 is TGTGCCTGGGGGGCAGGGAGGTATGGCTACACCTTC. Filled out from reference TRBV30 and TRBJ1-2, the complete variable domain reads SQTIHQWPATLVQPVGSPLSLECTVEGTSNPNLYWYRQAAGRGLQLLFYSVGIGQISSEVPQNLSASRPQDRQFILSSKKLLLSDSGFYLCAWGAGRYGYTFGSGTRLTVV.

V is TRBV25-1 and J is TRBJ1-2, with 8 bases that match TRBD1. This CDR3 comprises 13 residues. Losses at the gene ends were 2 bases for V and 9 bases for J; bases not matched to a gene: 5. Germline CDR1 is MGHDK and CDR2 is SYGVNS. CDR3 sequence: CASSEPRGHSYTF. DNA of the CDR3: TGTGCCAGCAGTGAACCCAGGGGGCATAGCTACACCTTC.

The chain recombines TRBV11-3 with TRBJ1-1; D gene uncertain. Germline V gives CDR1 SGHNT, CDR2 YENEEA. This CDR3 region has 11 residues. V was clipped by 4 bases and J by 5 bases, with 5 bases between them. The CDR3 here is CASSCWTEAFF. The CDR3 DNA is TGTGCCAGCAGCTGCTGGACTGAAGCTTTCTTT.

The genes are TRBV27 and TRBJ2-5; a weak D match, TRBD1 (6 bases). The CDR3 is 14 residues long. Germline CDR1 is MNHEY and CDR2 is SMNVEV (reference sequence). With 5 bases removed from V and 1 base from J, the gap between germline ends came to 11 bases. CDR3 protein: CASSPPTGQETQYF. CDR3 in DNA: TGTGCCAGCAGTCCCCCGACAGGCCAAGAGACCCAGTACTTC.

This rearrangement joins TRBV6-1 to TRBJ1-2; D is unclear. The CDR3 runs 15 residues. V shed 4 bases and J shed 4 bases, with 16 bases lying between them. Germline loops: CDR1 MNHNS, CDR2 SASEGT. CDR3 in amino acids: CASSGTGPMSYGYTF. CDR3 nucleotides: TGTGCCAGCAGTGGTACCGGACCTATGAGCTATGGCTACACCTTC.

The chain combines TRBV6-1 with TRBJ1-4; D might be TRBD1 (6 bases). The germline V gene encodes CDR1 MNHNS and CDR2 SASEGT. Trimming removed 7 bases from V and 6 bases from J, with 12 bases in between. The CDR3 runs to 13 residues. The CDR3 DNA follows: TGTGCCAGCACTACCGGGACACATGAAAAACTGTTTTTT. Its protein is CASTTGTHEKLFF.

The chain combines TRBV7-9 with TRBJ2-1; 11 bases fit TRBD2. V lost 10 bases and J lost 5; bases outside the gene matches: 4. The CDR3 has 13 residues. Germline lookup yields CDR1 SEHNR and CDR2 FQNEAQ (reference sequence). DNA for the CDR3: TGTGCCATCCTAGCGGGGGGTGACAATGAGCAGTTCTTC. Translated, it gives CAILAGGDNEQFF.

A remark on this clone: Distinct nucleotide sequences in the sample also encode this CDR3. This chain links TRBV28 with TRBJ1-2; D gene unclear. CDR1 MDHEN and CDR2 SYDVKM come from the germline V gene. V gave up 3 bases and J gave up 2 bases, with 7 bases separating them. The CDR3 is 13 amino acids. The CDR3 sequence is CASSLDGNYGYTF. The DNA for the CDR3 is TGTGCCAGCAGTTTGGACGGAAACTATGGCTACACCTTC.

The count of this clone is one. The chain uses TRBV2 and TRBJ2-5; D is perhaps TRBD2 (6 bases). Trimming left V 0 bases short and J 4 bases short, with 12 bases between. This CDR3 spans 15 amino acids. The germline CDR1 and CDR2 sequences are SNHLY and FYNNEI. DNA for the CDR3: TGTGCCAGCAGTGAAGCGCCTTATAGCGGAGAGACCCAGTACTTC. Its translation is CASSEAPYSGETQYF.

The chain is built from TRBV2 and TRBJ2-7; TRBD1 matches at 8 bases. The V gene end was trimmed by 8 bases and the J gene end by 5 bases; junction bases not matched to a gene: 14. CDR1 SNHLY and CDR2 FYNNEI come from the germline V gene. This CDR3 has 15 amino acids. The CDR3 coding sequence is TGTGCCAGCTGTCCGCGGTGGACAGGGTACGACGAGCAGTACTTC. Protein: CASCPRWTGYDEQYF.

J is TRBJ1-1 and V is TRBV20-1; D unclear. Germline CDR1 DFQATT, CDR2 SNEGSKA (reference sequence). Trimming stripped 5 bases from V and 7 bases from J, with 8 bases between. There are 10 residues in the CDR3. CDR3 amino acids: CSAAGDEAFF. The CDR3 nucleotides are TGCAGTGCTGCCGGGGATGAAGCTTTCTTT.

This clone was seen only a few times. The chain couples TRBV29-1 to TRBJ2-1, with D possibly being TRBD2 (5 bases). Trimming stripped 8 bases from V and 6 bases from J, with 14 bases between. Germline V gene lookup returns CDR1 SQVTM and CDR2 ANQGSEA. The length of the CDR3 is 12 residues. Here the CDR3 reads CSFLLDSNEQFF. CDR3 in DNA: TGCAGCTTTTTATTGGACTCCAATGAGCAGTTCTTC.

The chain recombines TRBV18 with TRBJ2-2; 8 bases are a match to TRBD1. Germline V gene lookup returns CDR1 KGHSH and CDR2 LQKENI. CDR3 size: 14 residues. Trimming at V came to 8 bases and at J to 8 bases, leaving 10 bases not matched to a gene. CDR3 sequence: CASPTDREAGELFF. The CDR3 DNA reads as TGTGCCAGCCCGACGGACAGGGAGGCAGGGGAGCTGTTTTTT.

This clone was counted a few times. This rearrangement joins TRBV5-6 to TRBJ1-2; D gene uncertain. Germline V lookup: CDR1 SGHDT, CDR2 YYEEEE. The CDR3 is made up of 12 amino acids. The ends were cut back, 3 bases at V and 4 bases at J, with 7 bases in the middle. In DNA, the CDR3 is TGTGCCAGCAGCTATGGGAGCTATGGCTACACCTTC. Encoded protein: CASSYGSYGYTF.

The chain employs TRBV11-2 and TRBJ2-7, with 8 bases fitting TRBD2. Per germline, CDR1 SGHAT and CDR2 FQNNGV. V shed 0 bases and J 3 bases; nucleotides not matched to a gene: 7. The CDR3 loop spans 16 amino acids. CDR3 protein: CASSLDIAGSIYEQYF. For the CDR3, the DNA is TGTGCCAGCAGCTTAGATATAGCGGGGAGCATCTACGAGCAGTACTTC. The complete variable domain, with remaining parts taken from reference TRBV11-2 and TRBJ2-7, reads EAGVAQSPRYKIIEKRQSVAFWCNPISGHATLYWYQQILGQGPKLLIQFQNNGVVDDSQLPKDRFSAERLKGVDSTLKIQPAKLEDSAVYLCASSLDIAGSIYEQYFGPGTRLTVT.

The V gene is TRBV29-1, the J gene TRBJ2-2; D might be TRBD1 (5 bases). The length of the CDR3 is 13 residues. Trimming removed 5 bases at V and 1 base at J, with 8 bases between. Per germline, CDR1 SQVTM and CDR2 ANQGSEA. This chain's CDR3 is CSVSRGNTGELFF. Here the CDR3 DNA reads TGCAGCGTTAGTAGGGGGAACACCGGGGAGCTGTTTTTT.

V and J are TRBV20-1 and TRBJ2-7, with a possible D match to TRBD1 (6 bases). Germline CDR1 DFQATT, CDR2 SNEGSKA (reference sequence). CDR3 length: 11 amino acids. The V end was cut by 5 bases, the J end by 11 bases, with 16 bases between. CDR3 region: CSAQILTGEYF. CDR3 DNA: TGCAGTGCTCAGATCTTGACAGGAGAGTACTTC.

This clone was counted once. The chain uses TRBV5-1 and TRBJ2-3; 8 bases are shared with TRBD1. Germline CDR1 is SGHRS and CDR2 is YFSETQ. The CDR3 spans 13 residues. V was pared by 4 bases and J by 4 bases, with 2 bases of the junction left unmatched. CDR3: CASSATGADTQYF. The CDR3 DNA is TGCGCCAGCAGCGCGACAGGGGCAGATACGCAGTATTTT.